Shown below are 19 T cell receptor beta chains from a single sample sequenced in a study of cytomegalovirus exposure and HLA in healthy donors. PCR amplification relied on 60 Vbeta primers (plus 13 Jbeta primers). The repertoire was sequenced with immunoSEQ multiplex PCR; TCRdb's copy has only in-frame clones and lacks some. The sample lists fewer than 250,000 clones, around 83% occurring once. Sample: PBMCs. The receptors were gathered from a girl between 10 and 17 years old in good health and CMV-seronegative.

The genes are TRBV27 and TRBJ1-2; 7 bases align to TRBD1. This CDR3 is built from 14 residues. The germline CDR1 and CDR2 sequences are MNHEY and SMNVEV (reference sequence). The ends lost 6 bases at V and 4 bases at J; junction bases unmatched: 8. CDR3 residues: CASSPDRAGYGYTF. In nucleotides, the CDR3 is TGTGCCAGCAGCCCTGACAGGGCGGGCTATGGCTACACCTTC.

The V call is TRBV27, the J call TRBJ2-1; TRBD2 aligns across 8 bases. V trimming: 6 bases; J trimming: 2 bases; junction bases outside the gene matches: 12. Germline V gene data show CDR1 as MNHEY and CDR2 as SMNVEV (reference sequence). CDR3 size: 17 residues. The DNA of the CDR3 is TGTGCCAGCAGCTTCCCCCCATCGCGGGGGGCCTACAATGAGCAGTTCTTC. This gives the protein CASSFPPSRGAYNEQFF.

The rearrangement uses TRBV5-8 and TRBJ2-7; 9 positions agree with TRBD1. Germline V gene sequence: CDR1 SGHTS, CDR2 YDEGEE. This CDR3 has 16 residues. Trimming removed 4 bases from V and 2 bases from J; junction bases left unmatched: 10. This CDR3 is CASSGDRVTGAYEQYF. DNA for the CDR3: TGTGCCAGCAGCGGGGACAGGGTTACGGGAGCCTACGAGCAGTACTTC.

The chain links TRBV5-4 to TRBJ1-2; 7 bases are a match to TRBD1. This CDR3 has 13 amino acids. Germline V lookup: CDR1 SGHNT, CDR2 YYREEE (reference sequence). V was pared by 4 bases and J by 3 bases, with 3 bases of the junction left unmatched. The CDR3 region is CASSRDRDYGYTF. DNA for the CDR3: TGTGCCAGCAGCCGGGACAGAGACTATGGCTACACCTTC.

This rearrangement joins TRBV29-1 to TRBJ1-1, with D hard to call. V lost 6 bases and J lost 6, with 8 bases in between. Germline V gene lookup returns CDR1 SQVTM and CDR2 ANQGSEA. The CDR3 spans 10 residues. The CDR3 sequence: CSVTRPEAFF. The CDR3 DNA reads TGCAGCGTAACCAGGCCTGAAGCTTTCTTT.

V and J are TRBV7-9 and TRBJ2-7; perhaps TRBD1 as D (5 bases). Germline CDR1 and CDR2: SEHNR and FQNEAQ (reference sequence). Deletions cut 5 bases from V and 5 bases from J, with 13 bases between. The CDR3 is made up of 13 amino acids. The CDR3 loop reads CASSRARAHEQYF. In DNA, the CDR3 is TGTGCCAGCAGCCGCGCCAGGGCCCACGAGCAGTACTTC. Drawing the rest from reference TRBV7-9 and TRBJ2-7, the complete variable domain is DTGVSQNPRHKITKRGQNVTFRCDPISEHNRLYWYRQTLGQGPEFLTYFQNEAQLEKSRLLSDRFSAERPKGSFSTLEIQRTEQGDSAMYLCASSRARAHEQYFGPGTRLTVT.

The chain joins TRBV25-1 to TRBJ1-1, with 7 bases identical to TRBD1. Germline CDR1 and CDR2: MGHDK and SYGVNS. J lost 7 bases, V lost 5 bases, and 4 bases had no gene match. The CDR3 runs 12 residues. CDR3 region: CASSPGTDEAFF. Written as DNA, the CDR3 is TGTGCCAGCAGTCCCGGGACAGATGAAGCTTTCTTT.

The chain has TRBV7-3 and TRBJ2-6; the D gene is possibly TRBD2 (6 bases). The CDR3 loop spans 17 amino acids. Trimming removed 2 bases at V and 2 bases at J, with 13 bases between. Germline values: CDR1 SGHTA, CDR2 FQGTGA. CDR3 DNA sequence: TGTGCCAGCAGCTTAGTTGGGTCGGGGGCTGGGGCCAACGTCCTGACTTTC. This sequence encodes CASSLVGSGAGANVLTF.

This chain joins TRBV5-4 and TRBJ1-5; tentative D call: TRBD1 (5 bases). The germline gives CDR1 SGHNT, CDR2 YYREEE (reference sequence). V was clipped by 3 bases and J by 0 bases, with 13 bases between them. The CDR3 runs 16 residues. The CDR3 DNA reads as TGTGCCAGCAGCTCCGGCGGGGGTTATAGCAATCAGCCCCAGCATTTT. Residues: CASSSGGGYSNQPQHF.

The V call is TRBV11-2, the J call TRBJ2-1; weak D call: TRBD1 (6 bases). V was cut by 6 bases and J by 7 bases, with 19 bases left in between. The CDR3 spans 15 residues. From germline, CDR1 is SGHAT and CDR2 FQNNGV. The chain's CDR3 is CASSLGARQGNEQFF. The CDR3 nucleotides read TGTGCCAGCAGTCTGGGGGCCCGGCAGGGTAATGAGCAGTTCTTC. Full variable domain (rest looked up from reference TRBV11-2 and TRBJ2-1): EAGVAQSPRYKIIEKRQSVAFWCNPISGHATLYWYQQILGQGPKLLIQFQNNGVVDDSQLPKDRFSAERLKGVDSTLKIQPAKLEDSAVYLCASSLGARQGNEQFFGPGTRLTVL.

In its sample, this clone was seen once. The chain uses TRBV20-1 and TRBJ1-5; D uncertain. CDR1 and CDR2 (germline): DFQATT, SNEGSKA (reference sequence). This CDR3 comprises 11 residues. Trimming took off 6 bases at V and 11 bases at J, with 14 bases between the two ends. CDR3 in amino acids: CSADGYSAQHF. The CDR3 DNA reads TGCAGTGCCGACGGGTACTCGGCCCAGCATTTT.

This clone came up once. The chain joins TRBV27 to TRBJ2-3; the D gene is possibly TRBD2 (5 bases). Germline CDR1 is MNHEY and CDR2 is SMNVEV (reference sequence). V shed 6 bases and J shed 5 bases, with 15 bases lying between them. The CDR3 contains 14 residues. Written as DNA, the CDR3 is TGTGCCAGCAGACTAGTTGGGTCCGGAGATACGCAGTATTTT. It yields the protein CASRLVGSGDTQYF.

This clone has a handful of counts. V is TRBV19 and J is TRBJ2-2; D call uncertain. The CDR3 loop spans 14 amino acids. Germline V gene sequence: CDR1 LNHDA, CDR2 SQIVND (reference sequence). Deletions cut 7 bases from V and 4 bases from J, with 13 bases between. The CDR3 reads CASNARHFTGELFF. The CDR3 bases are TGTGCCAGTAATGCCAGACATTTCACCGGGGAGCTGTTTTTT.

This chain connects TRBV18 to TRBJ1-1, with a tentative D call TRBD1 (5 bases). This CDR3 has 14 residues. The V gene's germline CDR1 is KGHSH and CDR2 LQKENI. V was trimmed by 6 bases and J by 4 bases, leaving 15 bases between them. Here the CDR3 DNA reads TGTGCCAGCTCCCCCGGGGGGGGAGGCACTGAAGCTTTCTTT. As protein: CASSPGGGGTEAFF. The full variable domain, its missing parts supplied by reference TRBV18 and TRBJ1-1, is NAGVMQNPRHLVRRRGQEARLRCSPMKGHSHVYWYRQLPEEGLKFMVYLQKENIIDESGMPKERFSAEFPKEGPSILRIQQVVRGDSAAYFCASSPGGGGTEAFFGQGTRLTVV.

The chain is built from TRBV28 and TRBJ2-1, with 8 bases that match TRBD1. The V segment lost 8 bases and the J segment 3 bases; nucleotides outside the gene matches: 9. The germline V gene encodes CDR1 MDHEN and CDR2 SYDVKM. This CDR3 is built from 15 residues. CDR3 region: CASRRGQVLYNEQFF. CDR3 DNA sequence: TGTGCCAGCCGTCGGGGACAGGTACTCTACAATGAGCAGTTCTTC.

The table lists this clone with a count of one. Compared with germline, one end of the junction differs, possibly owing to a read error. The chain links TRBV27 to TRBJ2-6; the D gene is possibly TRBD2 (6 bases). The CDR3 consists of 17 residues. Germline lookup yields CDR1 MNHEY and CDR2 SMNVEV (reference sequence). The CDR3 spells CASSLLSSGDGANVPTF. CDR3 nucleotide sequence: TGTGCCAGCAGTTTACTCTCTTCGGGGGATGGGGCCAACGTCCCGACTTTC.

This chain links TRBV18 with TRBJ2-1; TRBD1 agrees at 9 bases. Unmatched junction bases numbered 9, after V lost 3 bases and J lost 6 bases. The CDR3 consists of 16 residues. CDR1 is KGHSH and CDR2 is LQKENI in the germline V gene. CDR3 DNA: TGTGCCAGCTCACCCCCCGGGACAGGGAGTGGCAATGAGCAGTTCTTC. Protein: CASSPPGTGSGNEQFF.

This sequence joins TRBV30 and TRBJ1-5; D may be TRBD1 (5 bases). CDR3 length equals 16 residues. The germline gives CDR1 GTSNPN, CDR2 SVGIG (reference sequence). The V end lost 1 base, the J end lost 5 bases, and 18 bases lay between the germline ends. The CDR3 here is CAWSGDWARDHQPQHF. CDR3 bases: TGTGCCTGGAGTGGGGACTGGGCCAGGGATCATCAGCCCCAGCATTTT.

The table lists this clone with a count of one. The chain employs TRBV19 and TRBJ1-2; no definite D call. This CDR3 has 13 amino acids. CDR1 is LNHDA, CDR2 SQIVND, per germline (reference sequence). V lost 3 bases to trimming and J lost 6 bases, with 11 bases between them. The CDR3 region is CASSIIQAHGYTF. Here the CDR3 DNA reads TGTGCCAGTAGTATCATCCAGGCGCATGGCTACACCTTC.